Reported below is one T cell receptor beta chain. Its antigen is currently not known. One end of the junction is discordant with germline, which a read error may explain. This entry belongs to a study of T cell repertoires in cytomegalovirus infection (dated by TCRdb to the late 2010s). Study-level background: The HLA type of each donor mattered for the analysis, because public TCR beta signatures pointed to carriage of CMV infection along with the matching HLA type.

Broader findings and caveats from the paper: Cumulative frequency of public TCR beta family members discriminated carriers of CMV infection plus the relevant HLA type in this cohort and an independent approximately 350-donor cohort. In the ex vivo response, HLA-C-restricted CMV-specific TCR beta clonotypes were dominant, and in two of eight donors the single most frequent clonotype came from this HLA-C-restricted group.

Sequenced using an Illumina HiSeq 1500. The public reads were reanalyzed by TCRdb: fastp trimming at Q25, MiXCR alignment, in-frame beta chains only. Rows are unified per CDR3 protein, each entry keeping the most common DNA and genes. The sample table lists approximately 500,000 distinct CDR3 sequences, approximately 15% of them with a count of one. The ten largest clones take up about 24% of the sample. The sequencing sample was made of CD8+ T cells from PBMCs. This clonotype was sampled from a human donor in good health (CMV status not recorded). Some clones in this sample may be carry-over from other donors' samples.

The DNA reads as follows: TGTGCCAGCAGTACGTCAGGGGGAAACACTGAATCTTTCTTT. Its protein product is CASSTSGGNTESFF. The rearrangement joined TRBV9 to TRBJ1-1, with 7 bases matching TRBD1. There are 14 amino acids in the CDR3, from cysteine to phenylalanine inclusive. CDR3 DNA is the only sequence kept; it has 42 bases, read in frame from the first base. CDR1 and CDR2 are drawn from the germline V gene: SGDLS, YYNGEE.